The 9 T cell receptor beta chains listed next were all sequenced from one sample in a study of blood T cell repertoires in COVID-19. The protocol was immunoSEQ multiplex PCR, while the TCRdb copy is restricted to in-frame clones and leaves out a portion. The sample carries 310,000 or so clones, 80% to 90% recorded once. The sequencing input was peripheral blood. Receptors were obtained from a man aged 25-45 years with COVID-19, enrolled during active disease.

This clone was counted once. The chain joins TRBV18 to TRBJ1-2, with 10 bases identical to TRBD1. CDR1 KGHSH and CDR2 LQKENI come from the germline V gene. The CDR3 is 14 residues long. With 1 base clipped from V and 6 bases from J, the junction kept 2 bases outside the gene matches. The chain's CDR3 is CASSPRQGADGYTF. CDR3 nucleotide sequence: TGTGCCAGCTCACCACGACAGGGGGCTGATGGCTACACCTTC.

CDR3 DNA: TGTGCCAGCAGAGGGGGTGGGACTAGCCTTAACAATGAGCAGTTCTTC. Amino acid sequence: CASRGGGTSLNNEQFF. This rearrangement joins TRBV25-1 to TRBJ2-1; 9 bases align to TRBD2. Unmatched junction bases numbered 11, after V lost 6 bases and J lost 5 bases. The CDR3 totals 16 residues. Germline-derived CDR1 and CDR2 are MGHDK and SYGVNS. Filled out from reference TRBV25-1 and TRBJ2-1, the complete variable domain reads EADIYQTPRYLVIGTGKKITLECSQTMGHDKMYWYQQDPGMELHLIHYSYGVNSTEKGDLSSESTVSRIRTEHFPLTLESARPSHTSQYLCASRGGGTSLNNEQFFGPGTRLTVL.

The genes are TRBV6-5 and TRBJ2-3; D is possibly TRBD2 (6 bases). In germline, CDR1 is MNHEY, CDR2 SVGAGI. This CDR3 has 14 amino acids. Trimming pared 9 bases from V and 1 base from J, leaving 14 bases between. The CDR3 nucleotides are TGTGCCAGTGGCTGGGGGGTGGGCACAGATACGCAGTATTTT. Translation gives CASGWGVGTDTQYF.

CDR3 residues: CASSETGFGTEAFF. Written as DNA, the CDR3 is TGTGCCAGTAGTGAGACAGGGTTTGGGACTGAAGCTTTCTTT. The chain links TRBV19 to TRBJ1-1, with TRBD1 identical over 7 bases. The V segment lost 5 bases and the J segment 5 bases; nucleotides outside the gene matches: 8. Germline assignment: CDR1 LNHDA and CDR2 SQIVND (reference sequence). CDR3 length: 14 amino acids.

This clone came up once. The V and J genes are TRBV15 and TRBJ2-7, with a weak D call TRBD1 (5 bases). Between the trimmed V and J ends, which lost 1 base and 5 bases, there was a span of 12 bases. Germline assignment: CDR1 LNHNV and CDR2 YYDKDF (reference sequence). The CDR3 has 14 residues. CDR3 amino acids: CATSRALGAHEQYF. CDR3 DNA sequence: TGTGCCACCAGCAGAGCCCTAGGGGCTCACGAGCAGTACTTC.

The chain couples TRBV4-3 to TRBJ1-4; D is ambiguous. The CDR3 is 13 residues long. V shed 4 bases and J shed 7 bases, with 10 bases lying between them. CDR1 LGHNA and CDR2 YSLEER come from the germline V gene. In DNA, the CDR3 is TGCGCCAGCAGCCCGCTAGGGAGTGAAAAACTGTTTTTT. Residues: CASSPLGSEKLFF.

CDR3 nucleotides: TGTGCCAGTGGGAGGAGGGGGGGCCTCCAAGAGACCCAGTACTTC. Its translation is CASGRRGGLQETQYF. The chain joins TRBV6-5 to TRBJ2-5, with D possibly matching TRBD2 (7 bases). Trimming took off 9 bases at V and 1 base at J, with 18 bases between the two ends. The CDR3 is 15 amino acids. CDR1 and CDR2 (germline): MNHEY, SVGAGI.

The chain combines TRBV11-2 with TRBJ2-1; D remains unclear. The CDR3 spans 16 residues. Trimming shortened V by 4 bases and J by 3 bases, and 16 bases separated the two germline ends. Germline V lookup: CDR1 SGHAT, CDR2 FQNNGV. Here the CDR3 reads CASSSGTEIFYNEQFF. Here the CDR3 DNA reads TGTGCCAGCAGCTCTGGAACAGAGATATTCTACAATGAGCAGTTCTTC.

CDR3 sequence: CASSPRSGNTEAFF. CDR3 nucleotide sequence: TGTGCCAGCTCACCACGGAGCGGGAACACTGAAGCTTTCTTT. The V gene is TRBV18, the J gene TRBJ1-1; D gene ambiguous. Germline CDR1 KGHSH, CDR2 LQKENI. The CDR3 length is 14 residues. The germline V and J ends were trimmed by 1 base and 1 base, with 7 bases remaining between them.